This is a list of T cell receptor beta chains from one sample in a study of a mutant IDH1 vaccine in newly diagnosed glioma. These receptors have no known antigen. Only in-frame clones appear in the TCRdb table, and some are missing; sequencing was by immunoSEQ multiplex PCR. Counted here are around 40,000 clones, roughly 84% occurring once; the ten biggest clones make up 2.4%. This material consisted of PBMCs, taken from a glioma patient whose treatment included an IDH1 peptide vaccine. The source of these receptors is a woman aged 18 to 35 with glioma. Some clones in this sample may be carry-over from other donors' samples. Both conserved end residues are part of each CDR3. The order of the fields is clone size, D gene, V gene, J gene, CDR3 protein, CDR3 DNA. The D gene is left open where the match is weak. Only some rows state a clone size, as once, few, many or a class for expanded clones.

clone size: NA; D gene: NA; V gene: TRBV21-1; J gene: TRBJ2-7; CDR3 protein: CASSKVQRKSSYEQYF; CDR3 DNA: TGTGCCAGCAGCAAAGTCCAACGGAAGAGCTCCTACGAGCAGTACTTC
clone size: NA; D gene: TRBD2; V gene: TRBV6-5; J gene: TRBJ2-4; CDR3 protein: CASSLAGGPPIQYF; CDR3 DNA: TGTGCCAGCAGTTTAGCGGGAGGGCCGCCCATTCAGTACTTC
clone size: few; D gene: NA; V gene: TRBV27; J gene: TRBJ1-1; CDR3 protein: CASSLIAGAAEAFF; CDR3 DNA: TGTGCCAGCAGTTTAATCGCGGGGGCTGCTGAAGCTTTCTTT
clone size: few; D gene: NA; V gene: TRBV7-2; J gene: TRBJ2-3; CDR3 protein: CASSSSNLLGDTQYF; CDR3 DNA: TGTGCCAGCAGCTCCTCGAACTTATTAGGGGATACGCAGTATTTT
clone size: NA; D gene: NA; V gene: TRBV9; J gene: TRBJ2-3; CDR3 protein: CASSVRSGYSTDTQYF; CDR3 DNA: TGTGCCAGCAGCGTTCGAAGCGGGTATAGCACAGATACGCAGTATTTT
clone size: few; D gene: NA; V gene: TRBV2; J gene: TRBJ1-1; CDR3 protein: CASSEWRQNTEAFF; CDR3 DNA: TGTGCCAGCAGTGAATGGCGGCAGAACACTGAAGCTTTCTTT
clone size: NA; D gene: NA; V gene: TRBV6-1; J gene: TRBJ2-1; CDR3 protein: CASTAGFGNEQFF; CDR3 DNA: TGTGCCAGCACGGCGGGGTTCGGTAATGAGCAGTTCTTC
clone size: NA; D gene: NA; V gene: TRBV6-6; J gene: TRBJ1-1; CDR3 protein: CASSGDWNTEAFF; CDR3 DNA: TGTGCCAGCAGTGGGGACTGGAACACTGAAGCTTTCTTT
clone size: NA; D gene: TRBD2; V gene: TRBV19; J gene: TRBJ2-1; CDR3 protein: CASTQLAGGGYNEQFF; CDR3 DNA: TGTGCCAGTACCCAGCTAGCGGGGGGTGGGTACAATGAGCAGTTCTTC
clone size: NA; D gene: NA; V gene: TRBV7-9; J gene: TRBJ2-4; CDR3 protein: CASSPPPGSNIQYF; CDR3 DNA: TGTGCCAGCAGCCCCCCCCCAGGGAGCAACATTCAGTACTTC
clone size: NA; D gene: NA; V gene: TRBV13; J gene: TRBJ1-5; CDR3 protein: CASSLRRGGSGQPQHF; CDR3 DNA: TGTGCCAGCAGCTTACGACGTGGGGGATCGGGGCAGCCCCAGCATTTT
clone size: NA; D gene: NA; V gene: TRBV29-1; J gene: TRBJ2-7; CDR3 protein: CSVVGLAHEQYF; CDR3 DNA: TGCAGCGTTGTAGGCTTAGCCCACGAGCAGTACTTC
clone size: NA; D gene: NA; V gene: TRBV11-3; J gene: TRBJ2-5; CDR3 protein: CASSLVGASHQETQYF; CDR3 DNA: TGTGCCAGCAGCTTAGTTGGGGCCAGTCACCAAGAGACCCAGTACTTC
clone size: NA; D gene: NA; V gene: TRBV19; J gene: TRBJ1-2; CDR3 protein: CASSFSQGKLNYGYTF; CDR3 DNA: TGTGCCAGTAGTTTTTCACAGGGCAAGCTTAACTATGGCTACACCTTC
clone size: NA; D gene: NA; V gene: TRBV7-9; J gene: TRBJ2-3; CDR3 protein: CASSLQGLYTDTQYF; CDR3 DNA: TGTGCCAGCAGCCTACAGGGACTGTACACAGATACGCAGTATTTT
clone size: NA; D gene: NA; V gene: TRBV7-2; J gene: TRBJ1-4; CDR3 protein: CASSLGGGRDEKLFF; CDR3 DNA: TGTGCCAGCAGCTTAGGGGGCGGCAGGGATGAAAAACTGTTTTTT
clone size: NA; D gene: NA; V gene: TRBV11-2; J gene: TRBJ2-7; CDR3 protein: CASSLAEQYF; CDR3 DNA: TGTGCCAGCAGCTTGGCCGAGCAGTACTTC
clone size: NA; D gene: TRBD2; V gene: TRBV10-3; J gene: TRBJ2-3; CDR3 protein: CAIGLAGGPADTQYF; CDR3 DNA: TGTGCCATCGGACTAGCGGGAGGGCCTGCAGATACGCAGTATTTT